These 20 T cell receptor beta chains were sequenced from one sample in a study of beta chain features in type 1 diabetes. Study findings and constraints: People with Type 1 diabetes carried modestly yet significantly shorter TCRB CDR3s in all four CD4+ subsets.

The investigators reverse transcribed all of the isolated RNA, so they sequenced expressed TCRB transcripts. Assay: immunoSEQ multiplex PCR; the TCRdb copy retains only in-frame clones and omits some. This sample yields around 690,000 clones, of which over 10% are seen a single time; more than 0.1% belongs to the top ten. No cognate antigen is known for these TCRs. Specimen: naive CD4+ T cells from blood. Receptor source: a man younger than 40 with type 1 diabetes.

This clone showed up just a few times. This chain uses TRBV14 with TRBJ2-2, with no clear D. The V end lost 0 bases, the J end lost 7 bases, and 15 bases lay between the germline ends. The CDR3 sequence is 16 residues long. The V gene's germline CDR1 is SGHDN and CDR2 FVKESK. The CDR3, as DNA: TGTGCCAGCAGCCAAGAATTCTACCTTTGGGGCGGGGAGCTGTTTTTT. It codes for CASSQEFYLWGGELFF.

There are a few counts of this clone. The CDR3 sequence: CASSLGTAYTEAFF. The CDR3 DNA reads as TGTGCCAGCAGCTTAGGGACAGCGTACACTGAAGCTTTCTTT. V and J are TRBV7-9 and TRBJ1-1; tentatively, D is TRBD1 (6 bases). CDR3 length: 14 residues. Germline CDR1 and CDR2: SEHNR and FQNEAQ (reference sequence). V lost 1 base, J lost 3 bases, and 9 bases lay in between.

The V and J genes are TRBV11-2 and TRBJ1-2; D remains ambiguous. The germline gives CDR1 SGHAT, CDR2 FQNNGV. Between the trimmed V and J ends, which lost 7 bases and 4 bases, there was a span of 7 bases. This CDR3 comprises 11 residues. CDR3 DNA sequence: TGTGCCAGCAATCCACTCTATGGCTACACCTTC. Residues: CASNPLYGYTF. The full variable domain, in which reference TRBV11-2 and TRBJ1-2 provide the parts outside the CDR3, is EAGVAQSPRYKIIEKRQSVAFWCNPISGHATLYWYQQILGQGPKLLIQFQNNGVVDDSQLPKDRFSAERLKGVDSTLKIQPAKLEDSAVYLCASNPLYGYTFGSGTRLTVV.

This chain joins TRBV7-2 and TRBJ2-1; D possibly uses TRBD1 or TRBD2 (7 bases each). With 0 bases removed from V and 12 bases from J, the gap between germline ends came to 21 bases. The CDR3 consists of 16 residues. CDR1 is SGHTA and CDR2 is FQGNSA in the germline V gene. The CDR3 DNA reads TGTGCCAGCAGCTTAGCAGCTAGCGGAGGGGGCCTTGGGCAGTTCTTC. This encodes CASSLAASGGGLGQFF.

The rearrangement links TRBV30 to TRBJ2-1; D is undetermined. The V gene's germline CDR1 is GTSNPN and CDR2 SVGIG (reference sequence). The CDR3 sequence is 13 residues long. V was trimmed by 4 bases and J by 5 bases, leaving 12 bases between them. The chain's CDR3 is CAWTWMADNEQFF. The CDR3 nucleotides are TGTGCCTGGACCTGGATGGCCGACAATGAGCAGTTCTTC.

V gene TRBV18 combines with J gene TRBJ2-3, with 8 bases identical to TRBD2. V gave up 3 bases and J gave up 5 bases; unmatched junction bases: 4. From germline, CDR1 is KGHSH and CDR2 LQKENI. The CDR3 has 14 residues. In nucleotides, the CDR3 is TGTGCCAGCTCACCGATCAGCGGGGGAGATACGCAGTATTTT. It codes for CASSPISGGDTQYF.

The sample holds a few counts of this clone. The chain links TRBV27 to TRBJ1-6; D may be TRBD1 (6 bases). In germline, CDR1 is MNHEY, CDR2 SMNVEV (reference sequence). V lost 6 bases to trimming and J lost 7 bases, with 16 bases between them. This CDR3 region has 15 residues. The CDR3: CASSLSQGGNSPLHF. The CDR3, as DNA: TGTGCCAGCAGCCTATCCCAAGGGGGAAATTCACCCCTCCACTTT.

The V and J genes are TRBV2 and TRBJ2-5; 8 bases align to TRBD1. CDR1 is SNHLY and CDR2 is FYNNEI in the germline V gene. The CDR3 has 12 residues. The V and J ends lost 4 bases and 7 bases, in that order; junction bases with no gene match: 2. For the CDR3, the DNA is TGTGCCAGCAGTGGGCAGGGGGCGACCCAGTACTTC. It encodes CASSGQGATQYF.

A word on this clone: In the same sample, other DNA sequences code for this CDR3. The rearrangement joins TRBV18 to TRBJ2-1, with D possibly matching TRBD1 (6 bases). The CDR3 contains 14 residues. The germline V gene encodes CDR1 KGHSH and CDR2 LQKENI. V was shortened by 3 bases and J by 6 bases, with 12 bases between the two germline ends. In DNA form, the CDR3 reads TGTGCCAGCTCACCCGGCACAGGGTTCAATGAGCAGTTCTTC. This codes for CASSPGTGFNEQFF.

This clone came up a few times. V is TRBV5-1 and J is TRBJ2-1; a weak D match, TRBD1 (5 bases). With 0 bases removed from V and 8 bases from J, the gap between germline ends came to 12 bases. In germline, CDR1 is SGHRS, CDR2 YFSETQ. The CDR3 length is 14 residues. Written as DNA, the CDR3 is TGCGCCAGCAGCTTGGGGCAGGGTATGGATGAGCAGTTCTTC. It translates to CASSLGQGMDEQFF.

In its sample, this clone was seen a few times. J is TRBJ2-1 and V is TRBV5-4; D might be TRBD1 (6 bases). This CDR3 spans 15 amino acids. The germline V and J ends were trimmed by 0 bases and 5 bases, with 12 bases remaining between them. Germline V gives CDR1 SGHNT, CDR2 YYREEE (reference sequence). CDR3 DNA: TGTGCCAGCAGCTTGGCCACACAGGGCCACAATGAGCAGTTCTTC. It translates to CASSLATQGHNEQFF.

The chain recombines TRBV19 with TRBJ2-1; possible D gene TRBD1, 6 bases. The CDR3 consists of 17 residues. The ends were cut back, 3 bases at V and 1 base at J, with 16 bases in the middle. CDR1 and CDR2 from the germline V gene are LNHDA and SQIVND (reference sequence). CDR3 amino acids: CASSMAGASPSYNEQFF. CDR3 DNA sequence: TGTGCCAGTAGTATGGCAGGGGCCTCCCCTTCCTACAATGAGCAGTTCTTC.

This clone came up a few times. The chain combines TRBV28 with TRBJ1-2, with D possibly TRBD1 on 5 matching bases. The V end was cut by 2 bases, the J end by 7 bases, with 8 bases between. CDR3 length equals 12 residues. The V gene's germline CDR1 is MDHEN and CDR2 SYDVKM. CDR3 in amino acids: CASSLQGFGYTF. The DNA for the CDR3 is TGTGCCAGCAGTTTACAGGGATTTGGCTACACCTTC.

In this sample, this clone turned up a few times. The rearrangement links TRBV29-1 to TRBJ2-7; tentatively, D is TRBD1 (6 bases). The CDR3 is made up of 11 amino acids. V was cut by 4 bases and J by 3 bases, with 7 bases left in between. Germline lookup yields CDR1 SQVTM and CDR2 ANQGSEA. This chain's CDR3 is CSVGTDYEQYF. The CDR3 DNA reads TGCAGCGTTGGGACAGACTACGAGCAGTACTTC.

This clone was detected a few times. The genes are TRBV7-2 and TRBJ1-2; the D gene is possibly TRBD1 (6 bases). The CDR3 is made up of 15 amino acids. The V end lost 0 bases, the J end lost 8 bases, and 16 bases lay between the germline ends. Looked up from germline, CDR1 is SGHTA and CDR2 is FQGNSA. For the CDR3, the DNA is TGTGCCAGCAGCTTAGCGCGTCATCCGGGGGCAGGCTACACCTTC. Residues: CASSLARHPGAGYTF.

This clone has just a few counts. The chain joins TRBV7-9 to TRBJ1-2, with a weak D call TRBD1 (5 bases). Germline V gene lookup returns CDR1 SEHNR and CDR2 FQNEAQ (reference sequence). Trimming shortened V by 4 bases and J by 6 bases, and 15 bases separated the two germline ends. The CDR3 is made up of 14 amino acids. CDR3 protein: CASSSQGEVDGYTF. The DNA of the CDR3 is TGTGCCAGCAGCTCCCAGGGAGAGGTGGATGGCTACACCTTC.

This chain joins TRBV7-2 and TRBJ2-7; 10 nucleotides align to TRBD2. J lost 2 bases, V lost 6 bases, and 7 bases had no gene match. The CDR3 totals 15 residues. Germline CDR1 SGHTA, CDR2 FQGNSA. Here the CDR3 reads CASSSLSGGPYEQYF. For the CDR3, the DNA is TGTGCCAGCAGTTCCCTTAGCGGGGGGCCCTACGAGCAGTACTTC.

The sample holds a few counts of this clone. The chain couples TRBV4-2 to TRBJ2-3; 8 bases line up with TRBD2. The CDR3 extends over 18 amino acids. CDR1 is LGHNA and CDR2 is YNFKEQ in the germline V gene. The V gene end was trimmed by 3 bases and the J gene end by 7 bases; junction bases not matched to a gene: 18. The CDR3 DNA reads TGTGCCAGCAGCCAGGGCACCCCAGCGCGGGGGGCCATTTATACGCAGTATTTT. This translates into CASSQGTPARGAIYTQYF.

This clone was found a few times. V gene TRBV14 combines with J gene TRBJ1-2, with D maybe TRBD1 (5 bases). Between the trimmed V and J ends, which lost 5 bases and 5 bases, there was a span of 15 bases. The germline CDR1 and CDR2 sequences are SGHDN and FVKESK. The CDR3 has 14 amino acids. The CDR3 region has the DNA TGTGCCAGCAGCGTCCTTGGACACGCATATGGCTACACCTTC. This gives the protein CASSVLGHAYGYTF.

CDR3 in amino acids: CASSPREIVSQPQHF. Written as DNA, the CDR3 is TGTGCCAGCAGCCCTCGGGAGATAGTGAGTCAGCCCCAGCATTTT. The chain links TRBV7-2 to TRBJ1-5, with D unresolved. This CDR3 contains 15 residues. V lost 5 bases and J 6 bases, leaving 17 bases between the germline ends. Germline assignment: CDR1 SGHTA and CDR2 FQGNSA.